One TCR beta chain is described in this entry. This clonotype occurred a few times. Its specific antigen is unknown. Base-call qualities are not available, and no considerably larger clone is one nucleotide away. The time point label here, explained by the study, means: patch test 2, 6 weeks after DPC sensitization. Read against the paper, the sample's treatment or condition label means: therapeutic diphenylcyclopropenone sensitization with weekly scalp DPC. At every patch-test visit, the blood draw took place before the patch test was put on. To be eligible, patients had to be aged 18 to 70, diagnosed with alopecia and judged suitable for DPC therapy, while pregnant patients were excluded. Total RNA was extracted from unfractionated whole blood collected in Tempus Blood RNA tubes. Library construction relied on RACE. The sequencing machine was a NextSeq 500. During library preparation, unique molecular identifiers were attached to individual cDNA molecules so that TCRs could be counted in a quantitative, reproducible way. Each blood RNA sample was used to sequence both TCR alpha and TCR beta chains. The authors' analysis ran thus. Samples had a median of 95,638 TCRs, with a range from roughly 20,000 to 700,000. The Decombinator software suite was used to annotate the V, J and CDR3 of the TCR reads. Every sample was subsampled to the same number of TCRs (28,000) for the PS versus PT1 abundance plots. Expanded TCRs were defined as absent before sensitization and observed at least eight times at the 2-week time point. The raw public reads went through TCRdb reprocessing: fastp at Q25, MiXCR clone calling, in-frame beta chains kept. All rows with the same CDR3 protein become a single entry with the most common DNA and genes. In this record, the V and J calls reflect TCRdb's handling and not the investigators' own analysis. Here the sample has about 350,000 distinct CDR3 sequences; roughly 6% occur a single time. The ten most abundant clones make up around 6.1% of the sample.

The sample comes from a study of human T cells and chemical hapten exposure (dated by TCRdb to the early 2020s). At the level of the whole study: For sensitization, 2% DPC in acetone was applied to a roughly 2 cm by roughly 2 cm area of upper inner arm skin. Throughout the study period of around 25 weeks, patients also received therapeutic DPC doses to the scalp every week. Patch testing was performed on the upper back with Finn chambers containing 0.01% DPC, and the patch tests were scored after 6 days according to International Contact Dermatitis Research Group standards. The mostly female patient cohort included alopecia areata with under or over 50% scalp involvement, alopecia totalis and alopecia universalis. Libraries were pooled for sequencing, and variation in per-sample TCR yields was attributed mainly to small differences in library volumes within the pool. The study tracked peripheral blood TCR repertoire changes in vivo during primary and secondary sensitization to the hapten diphenylcyclopropenone (DPC) in alopecia patients. Patient blood was sampled pre-sensitization (week 0) and at 2, 6 and about 24 weeks after DPC sensitization. Around 30 alopecia patients provided blood for TCR sequencing at one to four time points (pre-sensitization, 2, 6 and 24 weeks).

Overall study results and their limits: The number of PT1 expanded TCRs positively correlated with patch test score, significant at thresholds 8, 16 and 32 but not 4. Repeated subsampling changed both the strength of the expansion versus patch-test correlation and the threshold at which the correlation became significant. All patients had alopecia, a presumed autoimmune disease, so their immune response might differ from that of healthy individuals. No change with DPC sensitization was found in the number of TCRs above 1 in 1000 frequency, and no evidence of global repertoire structure alterations was found. Significantly more large CDR3 similarity clusters were formed by expanded TCRs than by pre-sensitization or healthy control sets, consistent with antigen-driven responses.

V is clipped by 3 bases and J by 0 bases, and the sequence between their germline boundaries is 9 bases long. The germline V gene gives CDR1 as LGHNT and CDR2 as FRNRAP. The CDR3 goes from the cysteine to the phenylalanine over 16 residues. Only the CDR3 DNA stays, 48 bases, in frame from base 1. The sequencing used whole blood, collected in connection with sensitization to the hapten diphenylcyclopropenone (DPC). The sequence was obtained from a woman under 30 with alopecia areata. Some clones in this sample may be carry-over from other donors' samples. This chain joins TRBV12-5 to TRBJ2-6; no D gene can be assigned with confidence. The DNA reads as follows: TGTGCTAGTGGTTTTAGTAGGACCTCTGGGGCCAACGTCCTGACTTTC. It translates as CASGFSRTSGANVLTF.